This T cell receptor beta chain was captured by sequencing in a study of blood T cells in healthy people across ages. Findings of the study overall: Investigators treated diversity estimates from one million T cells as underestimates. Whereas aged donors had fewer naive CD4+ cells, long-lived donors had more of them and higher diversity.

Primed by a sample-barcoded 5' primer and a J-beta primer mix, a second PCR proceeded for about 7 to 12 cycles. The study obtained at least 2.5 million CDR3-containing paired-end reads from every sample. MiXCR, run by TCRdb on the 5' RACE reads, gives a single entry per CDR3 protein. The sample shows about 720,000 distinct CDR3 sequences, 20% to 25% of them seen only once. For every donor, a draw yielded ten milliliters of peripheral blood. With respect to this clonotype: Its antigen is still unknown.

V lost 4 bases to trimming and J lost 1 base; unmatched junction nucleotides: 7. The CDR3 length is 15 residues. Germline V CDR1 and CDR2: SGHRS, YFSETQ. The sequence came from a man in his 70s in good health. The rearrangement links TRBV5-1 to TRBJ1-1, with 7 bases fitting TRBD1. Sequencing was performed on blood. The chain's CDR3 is CASSARDRTNTEAFF. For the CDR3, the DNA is TGCGCCAGCAGCGCGCGGGACAGAACGAACACTGAAGCTTTCTTT.